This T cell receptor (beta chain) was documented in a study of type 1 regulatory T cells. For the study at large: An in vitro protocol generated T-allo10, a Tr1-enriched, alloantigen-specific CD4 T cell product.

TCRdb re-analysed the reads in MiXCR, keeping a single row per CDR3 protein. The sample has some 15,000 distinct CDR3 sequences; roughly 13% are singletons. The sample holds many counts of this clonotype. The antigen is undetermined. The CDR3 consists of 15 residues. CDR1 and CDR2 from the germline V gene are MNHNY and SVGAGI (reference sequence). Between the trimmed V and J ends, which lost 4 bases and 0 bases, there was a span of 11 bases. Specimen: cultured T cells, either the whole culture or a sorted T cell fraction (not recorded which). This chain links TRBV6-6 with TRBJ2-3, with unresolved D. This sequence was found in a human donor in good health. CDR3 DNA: TGTGCCAGCAGTTCGAAGCGATCTAGCACAGATACGCAGTATTTT. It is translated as CASSSKRSSTDTQYF.